This T cell receptor (beta chain) was profiled in a study of glioma-infiltrating T cells. Broader study findings: Only very few CDR3 sequences appeared in both tissue and blood. Non-neoplastic patients had below-expected tissue-blood divergence, while all gliomas exceeded expectation.

Using RNA template, CDR3s of TCR alpha and beta were amplified with iRepertoire arm-PCR. Input was about 100-450 ng of tissue mRNA or PBMC total RNA. Each CDR3 protein gets one entry after TCRdb re-called the multiplex PCR reads with MiXCR. This repertoire shows over 130,000 distinct CDR3 sequences, about two fifths found once; its top ten account for around 20%. The CDR3 has 11 amino acids. Germline-derived CDR1 and CDR2 are DFQATT and SNEGSKA (reference sequence). This clonotype was found once. Its antigen is as yet unknown. The junction and the germline gene differ at one end; a read error may be behind it.

The genes are TRBV20-1 and TRBJ1-3; D remains ambiguous. Specimen: glioma tissue, nonneoplastic brain tissue, or PBMCs (not recorded which). The TCR originated in a human donor with low-grade glioma or glioblastoma, undergoing nonglioma brain surgery, or in good health (not recorded which). The CDR3 nucleotides read TGCATTGCTAGATCTGGAAACACCATATATTTT. It yields the protein CIARSGNTIYF.